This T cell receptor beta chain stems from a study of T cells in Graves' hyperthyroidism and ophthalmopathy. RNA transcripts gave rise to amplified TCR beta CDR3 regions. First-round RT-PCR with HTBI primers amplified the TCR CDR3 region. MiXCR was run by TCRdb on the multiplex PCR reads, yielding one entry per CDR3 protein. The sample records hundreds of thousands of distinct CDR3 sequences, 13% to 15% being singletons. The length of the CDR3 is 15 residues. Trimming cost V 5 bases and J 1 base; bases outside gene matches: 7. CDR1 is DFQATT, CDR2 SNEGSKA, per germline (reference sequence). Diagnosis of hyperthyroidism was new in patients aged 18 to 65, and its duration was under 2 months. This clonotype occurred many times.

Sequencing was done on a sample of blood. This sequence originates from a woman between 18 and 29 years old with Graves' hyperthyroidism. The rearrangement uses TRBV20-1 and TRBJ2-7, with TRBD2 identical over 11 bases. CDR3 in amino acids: CSAVPTSGISYEQYF. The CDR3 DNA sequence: TGCAGTGCTGTACCGACTAGCGGGATTTCCTACGAGCAGTACTTC.